This T cell receptor (beta chain) was identified in a study of a mutant IDH1 vaccine in newly diagnosed glioma. Looking at the study overall: A roughly 60% male, 37.5% female split and a mean age of 40.4 years characterized treated patients.

The time point is: week 23, last vaccination. A 20-mer mutant IDH1 peptide at 300 ug was injected subcutaneously with topical imiquimod. Germline CDR1 and CDR2: SGHRS and YFSETQ. This CDR3 has 15 residues. The V and J ends lost 0 bases and 7 bases, in that order; junction bases with no gene match: 3. Note on this clone: What it binds is unknown.

Only in-frame clones appear in the TCRdb table, and some are missing; sequencing was by immunoSEQ multiplex PCR. This table holds approximately 30,000 clones, 82% found once. The chain combines TRBV5-1 with TRBJ2-2; 10 nucleotides match TRBD1. The source material was PBMCs, sampled from a glioma patient whose treatment included an IDH1 peptide vaccine. The source is a woman aged 25-40 years with glioma. CDR3 coding DNA: TGCGCCAGCAGCTTGGGACAGGGGGCAGGCGGGGAGCTGTTTTTT. Its protein is CASSLGQGAGGELFF.